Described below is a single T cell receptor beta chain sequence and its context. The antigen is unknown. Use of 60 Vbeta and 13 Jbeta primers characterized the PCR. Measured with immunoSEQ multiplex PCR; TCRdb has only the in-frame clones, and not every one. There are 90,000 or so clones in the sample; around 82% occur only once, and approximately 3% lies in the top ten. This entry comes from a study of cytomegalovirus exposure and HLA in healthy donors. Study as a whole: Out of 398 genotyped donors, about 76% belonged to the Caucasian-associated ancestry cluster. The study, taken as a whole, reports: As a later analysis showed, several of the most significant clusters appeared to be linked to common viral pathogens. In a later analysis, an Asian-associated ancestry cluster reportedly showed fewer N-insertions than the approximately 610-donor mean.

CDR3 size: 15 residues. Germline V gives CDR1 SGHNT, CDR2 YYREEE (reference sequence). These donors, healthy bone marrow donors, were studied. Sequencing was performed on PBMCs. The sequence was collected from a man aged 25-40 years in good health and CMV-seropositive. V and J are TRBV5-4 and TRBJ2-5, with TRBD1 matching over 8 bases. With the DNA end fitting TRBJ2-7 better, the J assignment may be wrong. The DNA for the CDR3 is TGTGCCAGCAGCTTGGTCCAGGGGGCTTTGTACGAGCAGTACTTC. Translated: CASSLVQGALYEQYF.